This T cell receptor beta chain was profiled in a study of T-cell memory formation after mild COVID-19. Whole-study results and caveats: Mainly in CM and EM were contracting CD4+ clones; CD8+ were in EMRA. Clonal second-wave expansions that peaked on day 37 had unconfirmed SARS-CoV-2 specificity.

CDR1 and CDR2 from the germline V gene are SEHNR and FQNEAQ (reference sequence). The CDR3 is 13 residues long. Constant-segment primers and 5'RACE yielded cDNA libraries for TCR alpha and TCR beta, each carrying sample barcodes and UMIs. MiXCR, applied by TCRdb to the 5' RACE reads, yields one record per CDR3 protein. The data hold some 88,000 distinct CDR3 sequences, with about 23% observed a single time. This clonotype was counted between two and nine times. Its antigen is still unknown. Germline is not matched at one junction end, which may reflect a read error. V and J are TRBV7-9 and TRBJ1-1; weak D call: TRBD1 (5 bases). This TCR was sampled from a man between 18 and 35 years old who had mild COVID-19 (a few samples of this study predate the infection). Cell type and time point are not known. Sequencing input: PBMCs or a T cell subset sorted from them (not recorded which). The CDR3 loop is CAGRAGMNTEAFF. CDR3 nucleotides: TGTGCCGGCAGGGCAGGAATGAACACTGAAGCTTTCTTT.